The entry below describes one TCR beta chain. Its target is unknown. This specimen comes from a study of cytomegalovirus exposure and HLA in healthy donors. General study results and limits: Prior analysis indicated that the majority of TCR beta V segments exhibited productivity approximately 87% or approximately 30% of the time. Relative to the 666-donor mean, N-insertions were reportedly fewer in an Asian-associated ancestry cluster in a later analysis. There were some V segments, including TRBV6-2 and TRBV6-3, excluded as indistinguishable.

The CDR3 has 13 residues. V trimming: 5 bases; J trimming: 5 bases; junction bases outside the gene matches: 5. Germline CDR1 and CDR2: SGHTA and FQGNSA. 60 Vbeta and 13 Jbeta primers were used in PCR. TCRdb's table, derived via immunoSEQ multiplex PCR, lists solely in-frame clones and lacks some. The top ten clones hold about 1.9% of a sample with roughly 100,000 clones, more than 60% of them seen once. Though probably carrying unrecorded immune exposures, donors were nominally healthy at sampling. The sequencing input was PBMCs. This receptor was obtained from a young man in good health and CMV-seronegative. The chain joins TRBV7-2 to TRBJ1-1; 7 bases match TRBD1. In DNA, the CDR3 is TGTGCCAGCAGCGCACAGGGGTGGACTGAAGCTTTCTTT. This sequence encodes CASSAQGWTEAFF.